The 22 T cell receptor beta chains presented below share a single source sample, sequenced in a study of technical replicates of blood from four donors. The method was immunoSEQ multiplex PCR; TCRdb's version includes in-frame clones alone and lacks a portion of them. The repertoire includes about 80,000 clones, roughly 96% of them detected once, and roughly 0.34% sits in the top ten. The sequencing sample was made of T cells isolated from PBMCs. The receptors come from a human donor in good health.

The rearrangement uses TRBV6-6 and TRBJ2-1; D gene unclear. From germline, CDR1 is MNHNY and CDR2 SVGAGI (reference sequence). The germline V and J ends were trimmed by 2 bases and 8 bases, with 7 bases remaining between them. The CDR3 runs to 12 residues. CDR3 nucleotides: TGTGCCAGCAGTTACGGTCGGGATGAGCAGTTCTTC. It encodes CASSYGRDEQFF.

This clone was detected once. CDR3 sequence reads: CASSYSYRGDAEAFF. The CDR3 DNA reads as TGTGCCAGCAGTTACTCGTACAGGGGAGACGCTGAAGCTTTCTTT. The V and J genes are TRBV6-5 and TRBJ1-1, with 7 bases identical to TRBD1. This CDR3 comprises 15 residues. Germline V gene lookup returns CDR1 MNHEY and CDR2 SVGAGI. V shed 0 bases and J 6 bases; nucleotides not matched to a gene: 7.

The gene calls are TRBV15 and TRBJ2-3; 8 positions match TRBD2. The ends lost 1 base at V and 8 bases at J; junction bases unmatched: 14. Germline V gives CDR1 LNHNV, CDR2 YYDKDF (reference sequence). The CDR3 is made up of 17 amino acids. CDR3 coding DNA: TGTGCCACCAGCAGAGTGGGGCAGCGGGAGAAAGCAGGTACGCAGTATTTT. Amino acid sequence: CATSRVGQREKAGTQYF. Drawing the rest from reference TRBV15 and TRBJ2-3, the complete variable domain is DAMVIQNPRYQVTQFGKPVTLSCSQTLNHNVMYWYQQKSSQAPKLLFHYYDKDFNNEADTPDNFQSRRPNTSFCFLDIRSPGLGDTAMYLCATSRVGQREKAGTQYFGPGTRLTVL.

CDR3 nucleotide sequence: TGTGCCAGCAGCCACCCCCGAGCGGGAGGGCAAGAGACCCAGTACTTC. Encoded protein: CASSHPRAGGQETQYF. This chain connects TRBV7-9 to TRBJ2-5; 10 bases align to TRBD2. Germline CDR1 SEHNR, CDR2 FQNEAQ (reference sequence). This CDR3 is 16 amino acids long. The trim removed 5 bases at V and 2 bases at J, leaving 8 bases unmatched.

This chain joins TRBV28 and TRBJ2-1, with 7 bases that match TRBD2. This CDR3 is built from 15 residues. Germline trimming cut 4 bases from V and 3 bases from J; bases unmatched to any gene: 6. CDR1 and CDR2 (germline): MDHEN, SYDVKM. The CDR3 sequence: CASSYESGIYNEQFF. The CDR3 nucleotides are TGTGCCAGCAGTTACGAGAGCGGGATCTACAATGAGCAGTTCTTC.

This chain joins TRBV9 and TRBJ2-3; weak D call: TRBD1 (6 bases). Between the trimmed V and J ends, which lost 10 bases and 2 bases, there was a span of 17 bases. Looked up from germline, CDR1 is SGDLS and CDR2 is YYNGEE. The CDR3 totals 14 residues. CDR3 nucleotides: TGTGCCTCCGAAAGGGGGAGAGCCACAGATACGCAGTATTTT. It is translated as CASERGRATDTQYF.

V and J are TRBV18 and TRBJ2-2; D remains ambiguous. Germline V lookup: CDR1 KGHSH, CDR2 LQKENI. The V end was cut by 3 bases, the J end by 1 base, with 12 bases between. The CDR3 is 16 residues long. This CDR3 reads CASSPTMRQNTGELFF. The CDR3 DNA reads TGTGCCAGCTCACCTACAATGCGACAGAACACCGGGGAGCTGTTTTTT.

The chain has TRBV7-2 and TRBJ1-1; TRBD1 matches 9 bases. The CDR3 consists of 14 residues. The V gene end was trimmed by 2 bases and the J gene end by 3 bases; junction bases not matched to a gene: 1. Looked up from germline, CDR1 is SGHTA and CDR2 is FQGNSA. The CDR3 protein is CASSLWTGDTEAFF. The CDR3 nucleotides read TGTGCCAGCAGCTTATGGACAGGGGACACTGAAGCTTTCTTT.

This sequence joins TRBV2 and TRBJ2-7; TRBD2 matches 9 bases. V was pared by 4 bases and J by 7 bases, with 8 bases of the junction left unmatched. The length of the CDR3 is 14 residues. Germline assignment: CDR1 SNHLY and CDR2 FYNNEI. The CDR3 region is CASSGGRVPREQYF. In DNA, the CDR3 is TGTGCCAGCAGTGGCGGGAGGGTCCCTCGGGAGCAGTACTTC.

J is TRBJ1-4 and V is TRBV11-2; D not certain. The CDR3 spans 14 residues. Trimming took 6 bases from V and 8 from J, leaving 16 bases between them. The germline CDR1 and CDR2 sequences are SGHAT and FQNNGV. CDR3 loop: CASRSPGVREKLFF. The CDR3 region has the DNA TGTGCCAGCAGATCTCCGGGAGTCCGGGAAAAACTGTTTTTT.

This sequence joins TRBV19 and TRBJ2-1, with 11 bases identical to TRBD1. After removal of 3 bases from V and 6 bases from J, the junction contained 4 bases not matched to a gene. CDR3 length equals 15 residues. Per the germline V gene, CDR1 is LNHDA and CDR2 is SQIVND (reference sequence). This CDR3 is CASSIKDRGLNEQFF. CDR3 coding DNA: TGTGCCAGTAGTATTAAGGACAGGGGGCTCAATGAGCAGTTCTTC.

This chain links TRBV7-7 with TRBJ2-2, with D perhaps matching TRBD1 (6 bases). V lost 5 bases, J lost 0 bases, and 10 bases lay in between. This CDR3 region has 15 residues. CDR1 and CDR2 from the germline V gene are SSHAT and FNYEAQ (reference sequence). In DNA form, the CDR3 reads TGTGCCAGCAGCCAGGGGTCGCCGAACACCGGGGAGCTGTTTTTT. It specifies CASSQGSPNTGELFF.

V usage is TRBV11-3 and J usage is TRBJ2-1; 12 bases align to TRBD2. The ends lost 2 bases at V and 8 bases at J; junction bases unmatched: 4. There are 15 residues in the CDR3. Germline loops: CDR1 SGHNT, CDR2 YENEEA. CDR3 in amino acids: CASSLLAGGSYEQFF. The CDR3 nucleotides read TGTGCCAGCAGCTTACTAGCGGGAGGGAGCTATGAGCAGTTCTTC.

CDR3 sequence (DNA): TGTGCTAGTGGGCAGGGGACAAGTTCTGGCGATGAGCAGTTCTTC. Translated: CASGQGTSSGDEQFF. This chain uses TRBV12-5 with TRBJ2-1; D may be TRBD1 (6 bases). Germline lookup yields CDR1 LGHNT and CDR2 FRNRAP. The CDR3 is 15 amino acids. V shed 6 bases and J shed 8 bases, with 20 bases lying between them.

V is TRBV19 and J is TRBJ2-5, with a possible D match to TRBD1 (6 bases). Deletions cut 5 bases from V and 7 bases from J, with 14 bases between. Germline V CDR1 and CDR2: LNHDA, SQIVND (reference sequence). This CDR3 region has 13 residues. The CDR3 DNA reads TGTGCCAGTAGTCAGGACAGAGGGGCGACCCAGTACTTC. It specifies CASSQDRGATQYF.

CDR3 nucleotides: TGTGCCTGGCGAGGGCAGGACCAAGTACAGTACTTC. Translated, it gives CAWRGQDQVQYF. The chain recombines TRBV30 with TRBJ2-5; maybe TRBD2 (5 bases). This CDR3 contains 12 residues. The V and J ends lost 5 bases and 11 bases respectively, with 18 bases between them. Germline V gene lookup returns CDR1 GTSNPN and CDR2 SVGIG (reference sequence).

Only a few counts were recorded for this clone. This chain joins TRBV7-2 and TRBJ1-1; D is unresolved. CDR1 SGHTA and CDR2 FQGNSA come from the germline V gene. This CDR3 is 13 amino acids long. Trimming cost V 3 bases and J 0 bases, with 5 bases left between them. The CDR3 loop reads CASSLTVNTEAFF. CDR3 DNA: TGTGCCAGCAGCTTGACTGTGAACACTGAAGCTTTCTTT.

This chain uses TRBV5-1 with TRBJ2-7, with TRBD1 matching over 9 bases. The germline V gene has CDR1 SGHRS and CDR2 YFSETQ. The CDR3 is made up of 15 amino acids. The trim removed 4 bases at V and 0 bases at J, leaving 5 bases unmatched. CDR3 amino acids: CASSPKTGGSYEQYF. In DNA, the CDR3 is TGCGCCAGCAGCCCAAAGACAGGGGGCTCCTACGAGCAGTACTTC.

V usage is TRBV7-2 and J usage is TRBJ1-5; 7 nucleotides align to TRBD1. This CDR3 spans 16 amino acids. After removal of 5 bases from V and 2 bases from J, the junction contained 9 bases not matched to a gene. Germline V lookup: CDR1 SGHTA, CDR2 FQGNSA. The CDR3 bases are TGTGCCAGCAGCCAGGGGGGATTCAGGGGCAATCAGCCCCAGCATTTT. Its translation is CASSQGGFRGNQPQHF.

This clone was recorded only once. The gene calls are TRBV6-6 and TRBJ2-1; 10 bases match TRBD2. With 6 bases clipped from V and 7 bases from J, the junction kept 9 bases outside the gene matches. The CDR3 is 15 amino acids. The germline gives CDR1 MNHNY, CDR2 SVGAGI (reference sequence). CDR3 DNA sequence: TGTGCCAGCAGCGATCCTGGACTAGCGGTTAATGAGCAGTTCTTC. Translating it yields CASSDPGLAVNEQFF.

The chain links TRBV25-1 to TRBJ2-5; perhaps TRBD2 as D (6 bases). Per the germline V gene, CDR1 is MGHDK and CDR2 is SYGVNS. The CDR3 is 12 residues long. Trimming left V 7 bases short and J 4 bases short, with 10 bases between. Written as DNA, the CDR3 is TGTGCCAGCACGACTAGTATAGAGACCCAGTACTTC. This translates into CASTTSIETQYF.

The genes are TRBV5-1 and TRBJ1-1, with D possibly matching TRBD1 (6 bases). V lost 9 bases to trimming and J lost 2 bases, with 14 bases between them. CDR3 length equals 13 residues. In germline, CDR1 is SGHRS, CDR2 YFSETQ. The CDR3 is CATALGGNTEAFF. In DNA, the CDR3 is TGCGCCACCGCCTTAGGGGGAAACACTGAAGCTTTCTTT.